A single sample gave rise to the 13 T cell receptor beta chains below, sequenced in a study of cytomegalovirus exposure and HLA in healthy donors. Primers: 60 Vbeta forward and 13 Jbeta reverse. This table comes from immunoSEQ multiplex PCR, and its TCRdb copy is limited to in-frame clones, with some not included. The table includes around 200,000 clones, 65% to 90% detected once. Sequenced: PBMCs. These receptors were taken from a woman between 50 and 59 years old in good health and CMV-seronegative.

This chain joins TRBV27 and TRBJ2-1, with 15 bases aligning to TRBD2. Germline trimming cut 5 bases from V and 9 bases from J; bases unmatched to any gene: 14. The germline V gene encodes CDR1 MNHEY and CDR2 SMNVEV (reference sequence). The CDR3 runs 18 residues. Here the CDR3 DNA reads TGTGCCAGCAGTGCCTTCGGACTAGCGGGAGGGCCTAGAGGTGAGCAGTTCTTC. Translating gives CASSAFGLAGGPRGEQFF.

This sequence joins TRBV6-4 and TRBJ2-3, with 8 bases matching TRBD2. CDR1 and CDR2 from the germline V gene are MRHNA and SNTAGT. The CDR3 loop spans 15 amino acids. Losses at the gene ends were 3 bases for V and 7 bases for J; bases not matched to a gene: 9. The CDR3 region has the DNA TGTGCCAGCAGTGAAAACAGCGGGAGAACACATACGCAGTATTTT. This gives the protein CASSENSGRTHTQYF.

The J gene is TRBJ2-2, the V gene TRBV6-6; 7 bases match TRBD2. V shed 0 bases and J 6 bases; nucleotides not matched to a gene: 4. Germline CDR1 MNHNY, CDR2 SVGAGI (reference sequence). The CDR3 contains 15 residues. CDR3 protein: CASSYSAGRAGELFF. The CDR3 DNA reads TGTGCCAGCAGTTACTCAGCAGGGAGGGCCGGGGAGCTGTTTTTT.

CDR3 residues: CAATGGSNQPQHF. For the CDR3, the DNA is TGTGCCGCCACGGGGGGTAGCAATCAGCCCCAGCATTTT. V usage is TRBV18 and J usage is TRBJ1-5, with TRBD1 as a possible D gene (5 bases). Trimming cost V 11 bases and J 0 bases, with 11 bases left between them. This CDR3 spans 13 amino acids. Germline-derived CDR1 and CDR2 are KGHSH and LQKENI.

The chain links TRBV21-1 to TRBJ2-5; TRBD2 was called by the table and not checked on the DNA. TRBV21-1 is a pseudogene segment. CDR3 length: 17 amino acids. CDR3 in DNA: TGTGCCAGCAGCAAAGCGCTAGCGGGAGTAACACAAGAGACCCAGTACTTC. This codes for CASSKALAGVTQETQYF.

The J gene is TRBJ1-4, the V gene TRBV30, with 9 bases lining up with TRBD1. The V gene end was trimmed by 2 bases and the J gene end by 8 bases; junction bases not matched to a gene: 6. From germline, CDR1 is GTSNPN and CDR2 SVGIG (reference sequence). The CDR3 consists of 14 residues. The CDR3 nucleotides read TGTGCCTGGAGTAAGGGACAGGGTGGAGAAAAACTGTTTTTT. Protein: CAWSKGQGGEKLFF.

The chain is built from TRBV5-4 and TRBJ1-4; D remains ambiguous. V lost 5 bases to trimming and J lost 8 bases, with 16 bases between them. Germline assignment: CDR1 SGHNT and CDR2 YYREEE (reference sequence). The CDR3 runs to 14 residues. The CDR3 nucleotides are TGTGCCAGCAGGCGAAGAGAAAGCGGCGAAAAACTGTTTTTT. This gives the protein CASRRRESGEKLFF.

This chain joins TRBV9 and TRBJ2-2; 8 bases map to TRBD2. This CDR3 has 15 residues. V was clipped by 0 bases and J by 7 bases; unmatched bases: 5. Germline assignment: CDR1 SGDLS and CDR2 YYNGEE. The chain's CDR3 is CASSVAGGVLGELFF. CDR3 nucleotides: TGTGCCAGCAGCGTAGCGGGAGGGGTTCTCGGGGAGCTGTTTTTT.

V gene TRBV7-2 combines with J gene TRBJ2-7; 9 bases match TRBD1. The V and J ends lost 3 bases and 4 bases, in that order; junction bases with no gene match: 7. Per germline, CDR1 SGHTA and CDR2 FQGNSA. The CDR3 runs to 15 residues. The CDR3 is CASSFDRGKTYEQYF. The CDR3 bases are TGTGCCAGCAGCTTCGACAGGGGGAAGACGTACGAGCAGTACTTC.

This clone was counted a few times. The chain employs TRBV5-1 and TRBJ1-4; 7 bases line up with TRBD1. Germline V gives CDR1 SGHRS, CDR2 YFSETQ. This CDR3 is 15 amino acids long. J was trimmed by 8 bases and V by 0 bases; bases with no gene match: 7. The CDR3: CASSLGQGIREKLFF. In DNA, the CDR3 is TGCGCCAGCAGCTTGGGACAGGGTATCCGAGAAAAACTGTTTTTT.

V is TRBV27 and J is TRBJ2-7, with TRBD2 identical over 11 bases. The CDR3 extends over 16 amino acids. V lost 5 bases to trimming and J lost 4 bases; unmatched junction nucleotides: 10. Germline CDR1 is MNHEY and CDR2 is SMNVEV (reference sequence). CDR3 residues: CASSVFGTSGNYEQYF. DNA for the CDR3: TGTGCCAGCAGTGTCTTCGGGACTAGCGGAAATTACGAGCAGTACTTC.

V and J are TRBV19 and TRBJ1-3; 9 nucleotides align to TRBD1. The germline V gene has CDR1 LNHDA and CDR2 SQIVND (reference sequence). The CDR3 loop spans 15 amino acids. With 9 bases clipped from V and 0 bases from J, the junction kept 6 bases outside the gene matches. CDR3 coding DNA: TGTGCCAGCCGGACAGGGGATAGCTCTGGAAACACCATATATTTT. Translation gives CASRTGDSSGNTIYF.

The chain uses TRBV18 and TRBJ2-1; TRBD1 aligns across 9 bases. Germline V gene lookup returns CDR1 KGHSH and CDR2 LQKENI. This CDR3 is built from 14 residues. With 6 bases clipped from V and 7 bases from J, the junction kept 7 bases outside the gene matches. CDR3 bases: TGTGCCAGCTCCCTGGGACAGGGTAGGAATGAGCAGTTCTTC. Amino acid sequence: CASSLGQGRNEQFF.